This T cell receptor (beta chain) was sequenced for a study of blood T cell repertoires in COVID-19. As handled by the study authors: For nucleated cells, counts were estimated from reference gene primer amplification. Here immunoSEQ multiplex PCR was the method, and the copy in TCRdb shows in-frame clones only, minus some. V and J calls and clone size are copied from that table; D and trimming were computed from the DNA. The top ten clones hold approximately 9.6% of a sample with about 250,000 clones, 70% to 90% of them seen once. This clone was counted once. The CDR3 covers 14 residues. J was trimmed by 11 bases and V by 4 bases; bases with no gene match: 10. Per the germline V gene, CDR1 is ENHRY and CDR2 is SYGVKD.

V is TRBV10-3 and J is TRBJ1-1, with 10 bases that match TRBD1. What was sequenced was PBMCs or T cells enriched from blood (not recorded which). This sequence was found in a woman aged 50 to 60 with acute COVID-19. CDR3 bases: TGTGCCATCAGTGTCGGACAGGGGGGCGTCGAGGCTTTCTTT. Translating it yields CAISVGQGGVEAFF.